Below, 25 T cell receptor beta chains from the same sample are listed, as sequenced in a study of shared clonotypes between healthy human individuals. Clones were read by immunoSEQ multiplex PCR, and TCRdb kept only the in-frame ones, dropping some. Of about 490,000 clones in the sample, around 80% were seen once. The sequenced sample was PBMCs. Receptors were obtained from a woman aged 40 to 50 in good health. Some clones in this sample may be carry-over from other donors' samples.

The chain couples TRBV4-1 to TRBJ2-7, with 7 bases aligning to TRBD2. The CDR3 spans 16 residues. The V and J ends lost 4 bases and 1 base, in that order; junction bases with no gene match: 10. The V gene's germline CDR1 is MGHRA and CDR2 YSYEKL. Here the CDR3 reads CASSRSGGTKSYEQYF. The CDR3 DNA reads TGCGCCAGCAGCCGCAGTGGCGGGACTAAGTCCTACGAGCAGTACTTC.

The table lists this clone with many counts. This chain links TRBV28 with TRBJ1-4; D unresolved. Germline lookup yields CDR1 MDHEN and CDR2 SYDVKM. Between the trimmed V and J ends, which lost 6 bases and 5 bases, there was a span of 16 bases. CDR3 length: 15 amino acids. CDR3 coding DNA: TGTGCCAGCAGCCGGGCCGGGCCGGGGAATGAAAAACTGTTTTTT. It encodes CASSRAGPGNEKLFF.

This rearrangement joins TRBV5-1 to TRBJ2-2; D possibly corresponds to TRBD2 (6 bases). Trimming cost V 2 bases and J 5 bases, with 16 bases left between them. CDR1 is SGHRS, CDR2 YFSETQ, per germline. This CDR3 comprises 16 residues. This CDR3 reads CASSFTPSALTGELFF. Here the CDR3 DNA reads TGCGCCAGCAGCTTCACTCCTAGCGCGTTAACCGGGGAGCTGTTTTTT.

This sequence joins TRBV4-2 and TRBJ1-5; no clear D. CDR3 length: 15 residues. The germline V gene encodes CDR1 LGHNA and CDR2 YNFKEQ. V lost 5 bases and J lost 0, with 11 bases in between. In DNA form, the CDR3 reads TGTGCCAGCAGCTTAGTGGGGTATAGCAATCAGCCCCAGCATTTT. It is translated as CASSLVGYSNQPQHF.

This clone is a singleton in its sample. The chain couples TRBV7-2 to TRBJ2-5, with 10 bases identical to TRBD2. The length of the CDR3 is 15 residues. With V trimmed by 5 bases and J by 3 bases, 6 bases remained unmatched. Germline CDR1 reads SGHTA; CDR2 reads FQGNSA. DNA of the CDR3: TGTGCCAGCAGCGCGTCCGGGACTAGCGAAGAGACCCAGTACTTC. This gives the protein CASSASGTSEETQYF.

Remarks on this clone: Other DNA sequences in the same sample also yield this CDR3. The chain carries TRBV28 and TRBJ2-3; D gene ambiguous. The CDR3 spans 13 residues. V lost 2 bases and J 3 bases, leaving 6 bases between the germline ends. CDR1 and CDR2 (germline): MDHEN, SYDVKM. The CDR3 is CASSLPQTDTQYF. The CDR3 bases are TGTGCCAGCAGTTTACCACAGACAGATACGCAGTATTTT.

The genes are TRBV7-9 and TRBJ2-7; 11 positions match TRBD2. J lost 2 bases, V lost 0 bases, and 3 bases had no gene match. The CDR3 is 16 residues long. CDR1 and CDR2 (germline): SEHNR, FQNEAQ (reference sequence). This CDR3 reads CASSLAETSGAYEQYF. Written as DNA, the CDR3 is TGTGCCAGCAGCTTAGCGGAGACTAGCGGGGCCTACGAGCAGTACTTC.

The rearrangement joins TRBV27 to TRBJ1-3; TRBD1 matches 8 bases. The CDR3 is 14 amino acids. Germline CDR1 and CDR2: MNHEY and SMNVEV (reference sequence). The V and J ends lost 6 bases and 2 bases, in that order; junction bases with no gene match: 3. CDR3 DNA: TGTGCCAGCAGGATGACAGGGGCTGGAAACACCATATATTTT. Its translation is CASRMTGAGNTIYF.

Comment on this clone: The junction does not match germline at one end; this may be a read error. The chain uses TRBV2 and TRBJ2-7; TRBD2 matches at 9 bases. The CDR3 runs to 12 residues. Germline V lookup: CDR1 SNHLY, CDR2 FYNNEI. CDR3 sequence (DNA): TGTGCCAGCAGTGAACCCCCGGGACTAGCAATCTTC. Translation gives CASSEPPGLAIF. Supplemented by reference TRBV2 and TRBJ2-7, the full variable domain reads EPEVTQTPSHQVTQMGQEVILRCVPISNHLYFYWYRQILGQKVEFLVSFYNNEISEKSEIFDDQFSVERPDGSNFTLKIRSTKLEDSAMYFCASSEPPGLAIFGPGTRLTVT.

The chain uses TRBV6-5 and TRBJ2-1, with 9 bases matching TRBD2. Germline CDR1 and CDR2: MNHEY and SVGAGI. There are 16 residues in the CDR3. V dropped 0 bases and J dropped 8; count of bases not matched to a gene: 8. CDR3: CASSYSASGAADEQFF. The DNA of the CDR3 is TGTGCCAGCAGTTACTCGGCTAGCGGGGCCGCGGATGAGCAGTTCTTC.

A remark on this clone: Only one base separates this from a far larger clonotype, so it likely reflects a read error. The CDR3: CASSLTGGNTEAFF. CDR3 nucleotides: TGTGCCAGCAGCCTGACAGGGGGGAACACTGAAGCTTTCTTT. This rearrangement joins TRBV7-8 to TRBJ1-1, with 9 positions matching TRBD1. Per germline, CDR1 SGHVS and CDR2 FQNEAQ. The CDR3 spans 14 residues. The trim removed 5 bases at V and 1 base at J, leaving 2 bases unmatched.

The genes are TRBV7-8 and TRBJ2-1; 12 bases align to TRBD2. Germline V gene lookup returns CDR1 SGHVS and CDR2 FQNEAQ. This CDR3 contains 17 residues. V lost 1 base, J lost 2 bases, and 3 bases stayed unmatched. In DNA, the CDR3 is TGTGCCAGCAGCTTAGAACTAGCGGGAGGTCCCTACAATGAGCAGTTCTTC. This gives the protein CASSLELAGGPYNEQFF.

The V gene is TRBV6-5, the J gene TRBJ2-1, with TRBD2 identical over 7 bases. CDR1 is MNHEY, CDR2 SVGAGI, per germline. The CDR3 has 15 amino acids. After removal of 2 bases from V and 4 bases from J, the junction contained 5 bases not matched to a gene. The CDR3 DNA reads as TGTGCCAGCAGTTACATAGGGACTACGTACAATGAGCAGTTCTTC. Its translation: CASSYIGTTYNEQFF.

The chain couples TRBV2 to TRBJ1-2; possibly TRBD1 for D (5 bases). Per the germline V gene, CDR1 is SNHLY and CDR2 is FYNNEI. Trimming pared 9 bases from V and 5 bases from J, leaving 16 bases between. The CDR3 length is 13 residues. CDR3 region: CARKGTESYGYTF. CDR3 coding DNA: TGTGCCAGGAAGGGGACCGAGAGTTATGGCTACACCTTC.

Worth noting for this clone: The junction does not match germline at one end; this may be a read error. This chain links TRBV11-2 with TRBJ2-5, with 10 bases matching TRBD1. TRBJ2-7 matches the DNA end more closely, so the J call is doubtful. This CDR3 comprises 15 residues. Germline CDR1 and CDR2: SGHAT and FQNNGV. The CDR3 DNA is TGTACCAGCAGCTGGAGACCGGGACAGGGGTCCGAGCAGTACTTC. As protein: CTSSWRPGQGSEQYF.

CDR3 region: CASRSQGQGSYEQYF. The DNA of the CDR3 is TGTGCCAGCAGGTCCCAGGGACAGGGATCGTACGAGCAGTACTTC. V is TRBV6-5 and J is TRBJ2-7; 9 positions agree with TRBD1. The CDR3 is 15 amino acids. V was clipped by 6 bases and J by 4 bases; unmatched bases: 10. The germline CDR1 and CDR2 sequences are MNHEY and SVGAGI.

This clone appeared a single time. The chain has TRBV5-1 and TRBJ1-2; 9 bases fit TRBD1. V lost 5 bases to trimming and J lost 8 bases; unmatched junction nucleotides: 7. The germline CDR1 and CDR2 sequences are SGHRS and YFSETQ. The CDR3 consists of 13 residues. For the CDR3, the DNA is TGCGCCAGCAGTCCACAGGGGGCAGGAGGCTACACCTTC. Protein product: CASSPQGAGGYTF.

This chain links TRBV19 with TRBJ1-5, with 7 bases fitting TRBD1. The junction had 9 bases not matched to a gene; V was cut back by 7 bases and J by 6 bases. The CDR3 runs to 14 residues. In germline, CDR1 is LNHDA, CDR2 SQIVND (reference sequence). This chain's CDR3 is CASKTGLGSQPQHF. CDR3 DNA sequence: TGTGCCAGTAAGACAGGGTTGGGCTCTCAGCCCCAGCATTTT. The whole variable domain, filled in from reference TRBV19 and TRBJ1-5, reads DGGITQSPKYLFRKEGQNVTLSCEQNLNHDAMYWYRQDPGQGLRLIYYSQIVNDFQKGDIAEGYSVSREKKESFPLTVTSAQKNPTAFYLCASKTGLGSQPQHFGDGTRLSIL.

This chain joins TRBV14 and TRBJ2-3, with no clear D. CDR1 and CDR2 (germline): SGHDN, FVKESK. Trimming took off 2 bases at V and 1 base at J, with 10 bases between the two ends. The CDR3 totals 15 residues. The CDR3 nucleotides are TGTGCCAGCAGCCAAAGTAGCTCTGGCACAGATACGCAGTATTTT. Protein sequence: CASSQSSSGTDTQYF.

The genes are TRBV5-1 and TRBJ2-1, with a weak D call TRBD2 (5 bases). V gave up 3 bases and J gave up 2 bases, with 12 bases separating them. Germline loops: CDR1 SGHRS, CDR2 YFSETQ. CDR3 size: 15 residues. This CDR3 reads CASSSAGEAYNEQFF. DNA of the CDR3: TGCGCCAGCAGCTCTGCGGGTGAAGCCTACAATGAGCAGTTCTTC.

The chain is built from TRBV7-6 and TRBJ2-7; tentative D call: TRBD1 (7 bases). Germline assignment: CDR1 SGHVS and CDR2 FNYEAQ. V was shortened by 1 base and J by 3 bases, with 13 bases between the two germline ends. The CDR3 runs 15 residues. The chain's CDR3 is CASSLGGTEIYEQYF. In nucleotides, the CDR3 is TGTGCCAGCAGCTTAGGCGGGACAGAAATCTACGAGCAGTACTTC.

This chain connects TRBV6-4 to TRBJ2-1, with D unclear. The V end lost 5 bases, the J end lost 8 bases, and 19 bases lay between the germline ends. The CDR3 spans 15 residues. CDR1 is MRHNA and CDR2 is SNTAGT in the germline V gene. CDR3 bases: TGTGCCAGCAGTCCCTCCGACTCGGCTGGGGATGAGCAGTTCTTC. Its translation is CASSPSDSAGDEQFF.

CDR3 in amino acids: CASRLGLAASSYNEQFF. CDR3 DNA: TGCGCCAGCAGACTTGGACTAGCGGCGAGCTCCTACAATGAGCAGTTCTTC. The chain has TRBV4-1 and TRBJ2-1, with TRBD2 identical over 10 bases. After removal of 6 bases from V and 0 bases from J, the junction contained 8 bases not matched to a gene. Germline CDR1 is MGHRA and CDR2 is YSYEKL. This CDR3 contains 17 residues.

The rearrangement uses TRBV2 and TRBJ2-1; 12 nucleotides align to TRBD2. The germline CDR1 and CDR2 sequences are SNHLY and FYNNEI. This CDR3 spans 14 amino acids. V dropped 4 bases and J dropped 12; count of bases not matched to a gene: 7. The CDR3 loop reads CASSGRTSGIRQFF. The CDR3 nucleotides are TGTGCCAGCAGTGGTCGGACTAGCGGGATCCGGCAGTTCTTC.

The chain joins TRBV9 to TRBJ2-7; 8 nucleotides agree with TRBD2. The CDR3 is 15 residues long. J was trimmed by 4 bases and V by 3 bases; bases with no gene match: 9. The germline V gene encodes CDR1 SGDLS and CDR2 YYNGEE. CDR3 in amino acids: CASSAGAGVGYEQYF. The CDR3 bases are TGTGCCAGCAGCGCCGGAGCGGGAGTTGGATACGAGCAGTACTTC. The complete variable domain, with remaining parts taken from reference TRBV9 and TRBJ2-7, reads DSGVTQTPKHLITATGQRVTLRCSPRSGDLSVYWYQQSLDQGLQFLIQYYNGEERAKGNILERFSAQQFPDLHSELNLSSLELGDSALYFCASSAGAGVGYEQYFGPGTRLTVT.